This TCR beta chain is drawn from a study of blood T cell repertoires in COVID-19. Germline lookup yields CDR1 SGHRS and CDR2 YFSETQ. The V gene lost 2 bases and the J gene lost 4 bases, with 15 bases spanning the gap. The CDR3 sequence is 15 residues long. Profiling relied on immunoSEQ multiplex PCR, and the TCRdb table lists in-frame clones only, not all of them. The sample lists about 80,000 clones; less than 85% were seen once. Sequencing was done on a sample of peripheral blood. V and J are TRBV5-1 and TRBJ1-1, with D perhaps matching TRBD1 (5 bases). The receptor was isolated from a man between 65 and 80 years old with active or convalescent COVID-19. Written as DNA, the CDR3 is TGCGCCAGCAGCTTAGCTGGGGCGCGTGGCACTGAAGCTTTCTTT. It encodes CASSLAGARGTEAFF.